This T cell receptor beta chain derives from a study of human T cells and chemical hapten exposure. The study's findings and limits: High-frequency TCRs, those above 1 in 1000, stayed the same after DPC sensitization.

Germline V lookup: CDR1 MNHEY, CDR2 SVGAGI. Trimming took off 6 bases at V and 5 bases at J, with 13 bases between the two ends. The CDR3 length is 13 residues. The study's library attached unique molecular identifiers to single cDNA molecules. TCRdb independently ran MiXCR on the RACE reads; one entry per CDR3 protein. The sample lists roughly 180,000 distinct CDR3 sequences; around 24% were seen once. Indicated time point: patch test 1, 2 weeks after DPC sensitization. Treatment given: therapeutic diphenylcyclopropenone sensitization with weekly scalp DPC. Unfractionated whole blood was the source from which total RNA was extracted. In the case of this clonotype: Its matching antigen is unknown.

The chain carries TRBV6-5 and TRBJ2-5, with D possibly being TRBD2 (5 bases). This clonotype was sampled from a woman between 45 and 60 years old with alopecia areata. Some clones in this sample may be carry-over from other donors' samples. The specimen was whole blood, collected in connection with sensitization to the hapten diphenylcyclopropenone (DPC). The CDR3 sequence: CASRAEGVETQYF. CDR3 DNA sequence: TGTGCCAGCAGGGCCGAGGGAGTGGAGACCCAGTACTTC.